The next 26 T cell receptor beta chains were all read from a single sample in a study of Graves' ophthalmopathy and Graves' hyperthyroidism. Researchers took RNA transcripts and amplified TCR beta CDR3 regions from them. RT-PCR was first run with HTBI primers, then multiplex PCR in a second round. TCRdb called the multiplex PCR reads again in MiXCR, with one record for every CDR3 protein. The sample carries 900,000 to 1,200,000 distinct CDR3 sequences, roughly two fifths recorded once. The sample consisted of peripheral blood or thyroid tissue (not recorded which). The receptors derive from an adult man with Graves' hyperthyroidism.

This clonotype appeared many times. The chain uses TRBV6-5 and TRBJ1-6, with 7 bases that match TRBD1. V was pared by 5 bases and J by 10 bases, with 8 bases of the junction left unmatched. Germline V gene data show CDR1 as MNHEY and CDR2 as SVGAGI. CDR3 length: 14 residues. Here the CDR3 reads CASSTGEFRSPLHF. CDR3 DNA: TGTGCCAGCAGTACAGGGGAATTTAGGTCACCCCTCCACTTT.

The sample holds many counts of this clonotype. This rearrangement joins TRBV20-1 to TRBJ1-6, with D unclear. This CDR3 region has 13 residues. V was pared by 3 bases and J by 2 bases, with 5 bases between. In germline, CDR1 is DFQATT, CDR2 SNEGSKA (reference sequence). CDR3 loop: CSASRAYNSPLHF. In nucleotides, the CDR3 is TGCAGTGCTAGTAGGGCCTATAATTCACCCCTCCACTTT.

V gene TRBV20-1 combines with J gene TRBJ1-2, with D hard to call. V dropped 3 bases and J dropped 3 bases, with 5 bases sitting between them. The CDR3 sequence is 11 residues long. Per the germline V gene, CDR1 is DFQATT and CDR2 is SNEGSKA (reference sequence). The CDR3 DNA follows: TGCAGTGCTAGCCCTGACTATGGCTACACCTTC. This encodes CSASPDYGYTF.

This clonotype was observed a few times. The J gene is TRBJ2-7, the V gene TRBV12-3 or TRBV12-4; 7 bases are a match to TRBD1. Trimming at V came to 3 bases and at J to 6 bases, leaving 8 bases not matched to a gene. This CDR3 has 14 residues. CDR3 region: CASSFGQARAEQYF. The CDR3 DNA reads TGTGCCAGCAGTTTTGGACAGGCCAGAGCCGAGCAGTACTTC.

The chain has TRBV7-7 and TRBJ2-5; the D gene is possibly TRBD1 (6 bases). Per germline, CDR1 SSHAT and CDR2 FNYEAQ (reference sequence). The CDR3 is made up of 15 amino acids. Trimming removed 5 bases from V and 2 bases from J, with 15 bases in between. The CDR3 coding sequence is TGTGCCAGCAGCCCGATTGACAGGACTCAAGAGACCCAGTACTTC. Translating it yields CASSPIDRTQETQYF.

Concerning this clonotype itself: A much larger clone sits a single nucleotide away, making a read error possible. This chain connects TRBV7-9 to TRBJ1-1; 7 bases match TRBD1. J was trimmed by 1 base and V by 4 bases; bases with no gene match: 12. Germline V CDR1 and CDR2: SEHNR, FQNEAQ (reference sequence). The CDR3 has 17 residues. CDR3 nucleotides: TGTGCCAGCAGCTATGACAGGGAATATATCCCGAACACTGAAGCTTTCTTT. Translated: CASSYDREYIPNTEAFF.

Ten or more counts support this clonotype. Here the CDR3 DNA reads TGTGCCAGCAGCTTAGATGGCGGGAGGCTTTGGGAGCAGTACTTC. Translating gives CASSLDGGRLWEQYF. V usage is TRBV7-2 and J usage is TRBJ2-7; TRBD2 aligns across 8 bases. CDR1 is SGHTA and CDR2 is FQGNSA in the germline V gene. CDR3 size: 15 residues. V dropped 1 base and J dropped 7; count of bases not matched to a gene: 9.

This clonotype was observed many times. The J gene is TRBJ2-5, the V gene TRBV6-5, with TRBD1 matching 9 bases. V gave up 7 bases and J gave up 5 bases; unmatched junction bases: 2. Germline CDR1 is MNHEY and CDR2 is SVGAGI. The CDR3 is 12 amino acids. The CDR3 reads CASNRGRETQYF. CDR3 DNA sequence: TGTGCCAGCAACAGGGGGCGGGAGACCCAGTACTTC.

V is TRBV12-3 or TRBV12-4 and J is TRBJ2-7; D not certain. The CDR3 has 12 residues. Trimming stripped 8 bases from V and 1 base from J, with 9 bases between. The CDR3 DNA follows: TGTGCCAGCCAAGAGCGTTCCTACGAGCAGTACTTC. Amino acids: CASQERSYEQYF.

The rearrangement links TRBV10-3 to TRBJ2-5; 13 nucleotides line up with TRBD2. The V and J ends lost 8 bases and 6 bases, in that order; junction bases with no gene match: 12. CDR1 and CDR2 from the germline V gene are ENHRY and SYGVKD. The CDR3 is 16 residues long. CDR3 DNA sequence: TGTGCCATCCGGTTTCAGGGGACTAGCGGGAAAAAGACCCAGTACTTC. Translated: CAIRFQGTSGKKTQYF.

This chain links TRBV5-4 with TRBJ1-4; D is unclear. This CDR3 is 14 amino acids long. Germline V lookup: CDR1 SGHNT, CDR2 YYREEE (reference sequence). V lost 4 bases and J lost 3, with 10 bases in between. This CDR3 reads CASSIDTANEKLFF. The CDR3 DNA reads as TGTGCCAGCAGCATAGACACAGCTAATGAAAAACTGTTTTTT.

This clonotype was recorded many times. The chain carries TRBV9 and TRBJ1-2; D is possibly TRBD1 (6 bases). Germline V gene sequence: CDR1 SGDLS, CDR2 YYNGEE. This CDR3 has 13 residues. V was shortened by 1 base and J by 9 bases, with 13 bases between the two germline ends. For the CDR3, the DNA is TGTGCCAGCAGCGTAAAACCAGGGGTTAGCTACACCTTC. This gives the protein CASSVKPGVSYTF.

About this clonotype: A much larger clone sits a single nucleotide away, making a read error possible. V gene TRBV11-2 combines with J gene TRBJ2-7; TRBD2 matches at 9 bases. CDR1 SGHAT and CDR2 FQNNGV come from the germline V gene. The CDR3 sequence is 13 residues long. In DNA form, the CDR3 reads TGTGCCAGCACCTTAGCGGGAGCCTACGAGCAGCACTTC. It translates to CASTLAGAYEQHF. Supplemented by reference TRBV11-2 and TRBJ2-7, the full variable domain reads EAGVAQSPRYKIIEKRQSVAFWCNPISGHATLYWYQQILGQGPKLLIQFQNNGVVDDSQLPKDRFSAERLKGVDSTLKIQPAKLEDSAVYLCASTLAGAYEQHFGPGTRLTVT.

The CDR3 sequence: CASSSTAGSRETQYF. CDR3 nucleotides: TGTGCCAGCAGCTCAACAGCCGGGAGTCGGGAGACCCAGTACTTC. The chain employs TRBV7-7 and TRBJ2-5, with D maybe TRBD2 (6 bases). CDR3 size: 15 residues. Per germline, CDR1 SSHAT and CDR2 FNYEAQ (reference sequence). The V end lost 4 bases, the J end lost 5 bases, and 17 bases lay between the germline ends.

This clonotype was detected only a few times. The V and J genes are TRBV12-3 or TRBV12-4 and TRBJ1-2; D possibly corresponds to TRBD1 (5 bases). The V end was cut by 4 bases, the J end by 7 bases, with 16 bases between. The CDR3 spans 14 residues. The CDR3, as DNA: TGTGCCAGCAGTTACCAGGGAGCCGTTAGTGGCTACACCTTC. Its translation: CASSYQGAVSGYTF.

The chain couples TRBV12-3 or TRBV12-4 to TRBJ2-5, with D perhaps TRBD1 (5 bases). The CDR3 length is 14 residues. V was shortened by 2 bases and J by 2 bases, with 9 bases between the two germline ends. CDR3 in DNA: TGTGCCAGCAGTTTACAGGGTCGACAAGAGACCCAGTACTTC. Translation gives CASSLQGRQETQYF.

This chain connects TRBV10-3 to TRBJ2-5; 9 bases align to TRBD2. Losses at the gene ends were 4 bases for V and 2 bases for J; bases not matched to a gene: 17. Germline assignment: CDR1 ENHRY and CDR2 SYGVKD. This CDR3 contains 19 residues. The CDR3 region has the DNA TGTGCCATCAGTGTCGTTCGCGGGAGGCAGGCGGGGGGGCAAGAGACCCAGTACTTC. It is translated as CAISVVRGRQAGGQETQYF.

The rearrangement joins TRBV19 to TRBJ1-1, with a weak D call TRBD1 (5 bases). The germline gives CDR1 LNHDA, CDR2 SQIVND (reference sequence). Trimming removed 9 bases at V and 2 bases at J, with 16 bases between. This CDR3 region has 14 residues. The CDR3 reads CASVATDPNTEAFF. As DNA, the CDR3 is TGTGCCAGCGTTGCGACAGATCCCAACACTGAAGCTTTCTTT.

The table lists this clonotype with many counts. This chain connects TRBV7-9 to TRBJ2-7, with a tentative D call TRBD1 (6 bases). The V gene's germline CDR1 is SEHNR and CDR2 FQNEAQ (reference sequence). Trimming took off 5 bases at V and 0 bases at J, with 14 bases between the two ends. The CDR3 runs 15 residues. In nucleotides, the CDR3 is TGTGCCAGCAGCCCCGACGTGGGGGCCTCCTACGAGCAGTACTTC. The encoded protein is CASSPDVGASYEQYF.

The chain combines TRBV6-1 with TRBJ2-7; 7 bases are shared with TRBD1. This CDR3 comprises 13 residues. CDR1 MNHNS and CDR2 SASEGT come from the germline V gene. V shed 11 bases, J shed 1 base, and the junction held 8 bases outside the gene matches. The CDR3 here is CASTGQMSYEQYF. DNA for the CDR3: TGTGCCTCGACGGGACAGATGTCCTACGAGCAGTACTTC.

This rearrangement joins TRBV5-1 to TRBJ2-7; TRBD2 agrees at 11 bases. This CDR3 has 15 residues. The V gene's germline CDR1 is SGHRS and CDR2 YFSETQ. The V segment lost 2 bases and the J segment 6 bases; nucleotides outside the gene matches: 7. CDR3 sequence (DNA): TGCGCCAGCAGCTTTTCTCGACTAGCGGGACCCGAGCAGTACTTC. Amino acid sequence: CASSFSRLAGPEQYF.

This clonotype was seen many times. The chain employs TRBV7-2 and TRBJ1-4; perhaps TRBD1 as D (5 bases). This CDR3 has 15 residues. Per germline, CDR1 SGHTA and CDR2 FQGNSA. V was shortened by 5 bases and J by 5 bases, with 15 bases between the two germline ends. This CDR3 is CASSRRDRLNEKLFF. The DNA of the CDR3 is TGTGCCAGCAGCCGCCGGGACCGCCTAAATGAAAAACTGTTTTTT.

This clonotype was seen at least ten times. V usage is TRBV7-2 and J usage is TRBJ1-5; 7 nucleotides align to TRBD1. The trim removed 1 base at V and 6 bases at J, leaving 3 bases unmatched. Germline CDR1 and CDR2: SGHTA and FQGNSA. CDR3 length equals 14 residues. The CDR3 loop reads CASSLDRGGQPQHF. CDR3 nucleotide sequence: TGTGCCAGCAGCTTAGACAGGGGCGGTCAGCCCCAGCATTTT.

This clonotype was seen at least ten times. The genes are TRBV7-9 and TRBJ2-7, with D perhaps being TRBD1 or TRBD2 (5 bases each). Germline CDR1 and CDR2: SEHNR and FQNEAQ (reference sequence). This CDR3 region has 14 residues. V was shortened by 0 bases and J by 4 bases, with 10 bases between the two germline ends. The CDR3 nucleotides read TGTGCCAGCAGCTTAGCGGGGGTTTGGTACGAGCAGTACTTC. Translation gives CASSLAGVWYEQYF.

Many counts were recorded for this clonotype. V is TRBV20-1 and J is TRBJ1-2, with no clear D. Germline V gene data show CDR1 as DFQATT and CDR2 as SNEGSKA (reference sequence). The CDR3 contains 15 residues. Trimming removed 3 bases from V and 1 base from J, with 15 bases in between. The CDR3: CSASPRSEDNYGYTF. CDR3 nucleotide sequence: TGCAGTGCTAGTCCTAGGAGTGAGGATAACTATGGCTACACCTTC.

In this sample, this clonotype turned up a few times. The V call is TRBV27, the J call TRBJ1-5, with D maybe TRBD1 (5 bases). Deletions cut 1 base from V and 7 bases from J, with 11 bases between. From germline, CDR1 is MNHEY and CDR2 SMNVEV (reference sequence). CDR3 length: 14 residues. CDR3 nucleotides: TGTGCCAGCAGTTTATGGGGCGACAGCCAGCCCCAGCATTTT. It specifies CASSLWGDSQPQHF.